This record covers a single T cell receptor (beta chain). CDR3 length: 16 residues. Germline CDR1 and CDR2: ENHRY and SYGVKD. V shed 0 bases and J 3 bases; nucleotides not matched to a gene: 5. Produced via immunoSEQ multiplex PCR; TCRdb's table is partial and in-frame only. The sample lists about 200,000 clones; over 75% were seen once. The data derive from a study of blood T cell repertoires in COVID-19. The sample comprised peripheral blood. The clonotype comes from a man aged 35 to 55 with active or convalescent COVID-19. V and J are TRBV10-3 and TRBJ2-7, with TRBD1 identical over 10 bases. This CDR3 is CAISESTRDRGYEQYF. CDR3 nucleotide sequence: TGTGCCATCAGTGAGTCGACTCGGGACAGGGGCTACGAGCAGTACTTC.